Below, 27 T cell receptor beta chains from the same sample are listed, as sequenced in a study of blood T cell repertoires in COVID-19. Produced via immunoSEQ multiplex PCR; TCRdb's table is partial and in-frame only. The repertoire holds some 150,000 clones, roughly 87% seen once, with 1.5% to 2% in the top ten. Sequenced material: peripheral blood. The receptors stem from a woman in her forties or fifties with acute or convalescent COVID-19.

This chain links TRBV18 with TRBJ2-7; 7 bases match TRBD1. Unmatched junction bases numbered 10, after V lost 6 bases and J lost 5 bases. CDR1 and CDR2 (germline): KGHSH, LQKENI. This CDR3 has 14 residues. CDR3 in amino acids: CASSPTGLADEQYF. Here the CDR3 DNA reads TGTGCCAGCTCGCCGACAGGGTTAGCTGACGAGCAGTACTTC.

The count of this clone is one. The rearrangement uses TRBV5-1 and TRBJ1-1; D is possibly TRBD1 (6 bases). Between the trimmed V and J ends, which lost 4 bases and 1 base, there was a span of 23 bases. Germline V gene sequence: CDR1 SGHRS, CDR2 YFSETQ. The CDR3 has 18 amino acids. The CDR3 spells CASSPNSRTERTNTEAFF. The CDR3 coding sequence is TGCGCCAGCAGCCCCAACAGCCGGACAGAAAGAACGAACACTGAAGCTTTCTTT.

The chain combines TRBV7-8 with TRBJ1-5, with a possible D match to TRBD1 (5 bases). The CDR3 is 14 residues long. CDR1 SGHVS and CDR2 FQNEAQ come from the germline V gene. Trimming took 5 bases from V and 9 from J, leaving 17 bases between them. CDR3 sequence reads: CASSPEQGSLPQHF. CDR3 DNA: TGTGCCAGCAGCCCTGAGCAGGGTAGTCTGCCCCAGCATTTT.

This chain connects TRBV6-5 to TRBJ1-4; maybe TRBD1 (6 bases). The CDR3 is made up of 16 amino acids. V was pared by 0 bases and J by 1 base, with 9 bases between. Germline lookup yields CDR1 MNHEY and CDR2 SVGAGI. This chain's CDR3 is CASSYSGGRTNEKLFF. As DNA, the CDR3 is TGTGCCAGCAGTTACTCTGGGGGCAGAACTAATGAAAAACTGTTTTTT.

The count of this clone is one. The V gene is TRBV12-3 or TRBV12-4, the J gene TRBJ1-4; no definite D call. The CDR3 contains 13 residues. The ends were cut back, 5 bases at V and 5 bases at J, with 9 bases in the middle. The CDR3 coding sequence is TGTGCCAGCAGTAAACGGGAAAATGAAAAACTGTTTTTT. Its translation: CASSKRENEKLFF.

This CDR3 is CASSYDTQFSAFF. The CDR3 bases are TGTGCCAGCAGCTATGACACTCAGTTTTCAGCTTTCTTT. The chain couples TRBV7-2 to TRBJ1-1, with unresolved D. The CDR3 has 13 amino acids. Germline values: CDR1 SGHTA, CDR2 FQGNSA. V was trimmed by 4 bases and J by 10 bases, leaving 16 bases between them.

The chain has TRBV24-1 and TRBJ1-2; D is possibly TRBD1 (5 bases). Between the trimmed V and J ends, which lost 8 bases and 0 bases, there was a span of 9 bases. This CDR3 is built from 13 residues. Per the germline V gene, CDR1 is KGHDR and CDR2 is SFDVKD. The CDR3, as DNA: TGTGCCACCATGGACAACTCTAACTATGGCTACACCTTC. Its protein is CATMDNSNYGYTF.

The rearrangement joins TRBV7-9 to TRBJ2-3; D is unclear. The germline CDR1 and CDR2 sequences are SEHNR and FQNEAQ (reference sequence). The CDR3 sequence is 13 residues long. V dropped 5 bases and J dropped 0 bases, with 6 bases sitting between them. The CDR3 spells CASSLFSTDTQYF. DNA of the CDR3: TGTGCCAGCAGCCTCTTTAGCACAGATACGCAGTATTTT.

In DNA form, the CDR3 reads TGTGCCAGTAGTCCCACCCTAGCGGGATCCTACGAGCAGTACTTC. It translates to CASSPTLAGSYEQYF. This chain connects TRBV19 to TRBJ2-7; 9 positions agree with TRBD2. Germline loops: CDR1 LNHDA, CDR2 SQIVND (reference sequence). The V gene end was trimmed by 5 bases and the J gene end by 1 base; junction bases not matched to a gene: 6. The CDR3 is 15 residues long. Looking up the rest from reference TRBV19 and TRBJ2-7 gives the full variable domain: DGGITQSPKYLFRKEGQNVTLSCEQNLNHDAMYWYRQDPGQGLRLIYYSQIVNDFQKGDIAEGYSVSREKKESFPLTVTSAQKNPTAFYLCASSPTLAGSYEQYFGPGTRLTVT.

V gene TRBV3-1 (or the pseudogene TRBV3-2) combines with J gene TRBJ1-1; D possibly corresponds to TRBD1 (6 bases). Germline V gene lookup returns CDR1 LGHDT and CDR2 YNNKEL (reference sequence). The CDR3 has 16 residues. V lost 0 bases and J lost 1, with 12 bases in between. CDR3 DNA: TGTGCCAGCAGCCAAGATTTTGGGGACAAGAACACTGAAGCTTTCTTT. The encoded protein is CASSQDFGDKNTEAFF.

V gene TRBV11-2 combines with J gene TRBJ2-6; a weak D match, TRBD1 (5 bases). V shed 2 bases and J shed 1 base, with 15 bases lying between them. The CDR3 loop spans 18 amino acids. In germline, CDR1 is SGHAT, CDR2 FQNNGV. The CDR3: CASSLRSGLGSGANVLTF. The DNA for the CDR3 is TGTGCCAGCAGCTTAAGGTCAGGGTTAGGGTCTGGGGCCAACGTCCTGACTTTC.

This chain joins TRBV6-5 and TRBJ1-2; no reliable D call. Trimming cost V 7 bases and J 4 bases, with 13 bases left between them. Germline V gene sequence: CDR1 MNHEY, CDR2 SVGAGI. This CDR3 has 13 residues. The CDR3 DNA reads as TGTGCCAGCATGAACAGCCCTGTCTATGGCTACACCTTC. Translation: CASMNSPVYGYTF.

The CDR3 DNA follows: TGCAGCGTTGCTAGCATTGGGAATGAGCAGTTCTTC. It specifies CSVASIGNEQFF. V gene TRBV29-1 combines with J gene TRBJ2-1, with D possibly TRBD2 on 5 matching bases. The length of the CDR3 is 12 residues. CDR1 and CDR2 (germline): SQVTM, ANQGSEA. Trimming pared 4 bases from V and 7 bases from J, leaving 11 bases between.

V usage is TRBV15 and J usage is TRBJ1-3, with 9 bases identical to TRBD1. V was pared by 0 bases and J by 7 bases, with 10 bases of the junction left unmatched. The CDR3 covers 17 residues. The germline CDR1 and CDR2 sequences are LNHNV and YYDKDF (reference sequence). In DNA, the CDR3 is TGTGCCACCAGCAGAGATCCCGGGACAGGGAGGAGTAACACCATATATTTT. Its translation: CATSRDPGTGRSNTIYF. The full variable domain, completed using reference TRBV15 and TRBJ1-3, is DAMVIQNPRYQVTQFGKPVTLSCSQTLNHNVMYWYQQKSSQAPKLLFHYYDKDFNNEADTPDNFQSRRPNTSFCFLDIRSPGLGDTAMYLCATSRDPGTGRSNTIYFGEGSWLTVV.

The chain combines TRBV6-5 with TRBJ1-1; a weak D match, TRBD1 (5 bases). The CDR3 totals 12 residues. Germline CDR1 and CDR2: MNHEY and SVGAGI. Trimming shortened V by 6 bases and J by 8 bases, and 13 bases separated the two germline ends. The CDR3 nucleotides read TGTGCCAGCAGGAGCAGGGAACGCGAAGCTTTCTTT. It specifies CASRSREREAFF.

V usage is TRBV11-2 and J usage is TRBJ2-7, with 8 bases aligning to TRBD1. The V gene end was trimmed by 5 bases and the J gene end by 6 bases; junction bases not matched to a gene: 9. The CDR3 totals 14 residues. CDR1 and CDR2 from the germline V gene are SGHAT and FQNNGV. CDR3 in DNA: TGTGCCAGCAGCCCCGGACAGGGTGTAGGCGAGCAGTACTTC. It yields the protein CASSPGQGVGEQYF.

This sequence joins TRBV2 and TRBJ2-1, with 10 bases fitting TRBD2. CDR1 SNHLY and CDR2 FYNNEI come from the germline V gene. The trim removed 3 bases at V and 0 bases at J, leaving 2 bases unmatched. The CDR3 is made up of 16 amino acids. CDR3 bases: TGTGCCAGCAGTGAGAGCGGGGGGGCCTCCTACAATGAGCAGTTCTTC. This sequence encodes CASSESGGASYNEQFF.

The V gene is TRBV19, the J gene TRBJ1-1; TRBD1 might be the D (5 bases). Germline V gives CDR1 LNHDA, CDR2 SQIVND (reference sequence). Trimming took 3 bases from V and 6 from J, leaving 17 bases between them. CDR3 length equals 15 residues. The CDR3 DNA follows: TGTGCCAGTAGTATGGAGACAGCCTATTTCTCTGAAGCTTTCTTT. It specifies CASSMETAYFSEAFF.

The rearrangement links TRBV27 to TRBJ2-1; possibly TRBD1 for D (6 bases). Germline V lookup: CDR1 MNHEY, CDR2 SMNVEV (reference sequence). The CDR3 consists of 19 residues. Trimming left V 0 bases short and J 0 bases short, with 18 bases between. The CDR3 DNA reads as TGTGCCAGCAGTTTATCTGGGCAGGGACACCTTAGCTCCTACAATGAGCAGTTCTTC. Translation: CASSLSGQGHLSSYNEQFF.

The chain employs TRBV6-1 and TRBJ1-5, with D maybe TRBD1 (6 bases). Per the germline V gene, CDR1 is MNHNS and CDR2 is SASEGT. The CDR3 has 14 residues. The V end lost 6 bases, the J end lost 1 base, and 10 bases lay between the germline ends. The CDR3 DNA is TGTGCCAGCAGCCGCGGACAGAGCAATCAGCCCCAGCATTTT. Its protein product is CASSRGQSNQPQHF.

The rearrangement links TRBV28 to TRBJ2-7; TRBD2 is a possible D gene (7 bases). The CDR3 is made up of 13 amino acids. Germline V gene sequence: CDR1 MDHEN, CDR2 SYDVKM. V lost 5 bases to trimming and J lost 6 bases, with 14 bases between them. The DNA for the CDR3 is TGTGCCAGCAGTCAGGGGAGGGACGTCGAGCAGTACTTC. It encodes CASSQGRDVEQYF.

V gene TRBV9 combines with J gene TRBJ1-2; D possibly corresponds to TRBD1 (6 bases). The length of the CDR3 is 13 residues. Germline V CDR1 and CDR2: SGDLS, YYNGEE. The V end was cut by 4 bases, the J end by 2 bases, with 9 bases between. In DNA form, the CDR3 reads TGTGCCAGCAGCATCGACAGGAACTATGGCTACACCTTC. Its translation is CASSIDRNYGYTF.

CDR3 protein: CASMTAGIKLSLHF. The DNA of the CDR3 is TGTGCCAGCATGACGGCAGGGATAAAATTATCCCTCCACTTT. The chain is built from TRBV6-5 and TRBJ1-6; D might be TRBD1 (5 bases). This CDR3 contains 14 residues. Trimming removed 7 bases at V and 14 bases at J, with 21 bases between. Per the germline V gene, CDR1 is MNHEY and CDR2 is SVGAGI.

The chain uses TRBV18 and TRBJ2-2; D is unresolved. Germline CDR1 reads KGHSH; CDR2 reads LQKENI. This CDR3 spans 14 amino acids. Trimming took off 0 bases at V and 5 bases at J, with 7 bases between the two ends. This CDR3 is CASSPPPDTGELFF. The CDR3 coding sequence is TGTGCCAGCTCACCACCCCCAGATACCGGGGAGCTGTTTTTT.

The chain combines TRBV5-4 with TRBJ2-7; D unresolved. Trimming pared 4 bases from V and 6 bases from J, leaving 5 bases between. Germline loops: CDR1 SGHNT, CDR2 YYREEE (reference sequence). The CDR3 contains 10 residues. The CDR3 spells CASSPREQYF. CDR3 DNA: TGTGCCAGCAGCCCTCGCGAGCAGTACTTC.

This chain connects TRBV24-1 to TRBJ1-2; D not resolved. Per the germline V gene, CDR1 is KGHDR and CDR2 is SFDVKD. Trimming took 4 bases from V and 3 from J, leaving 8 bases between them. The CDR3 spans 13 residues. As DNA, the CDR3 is TGTGCCACCAGTGAGCTAGCTTACTATGGCTACACCTTC. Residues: CATSELAYYGYTF.

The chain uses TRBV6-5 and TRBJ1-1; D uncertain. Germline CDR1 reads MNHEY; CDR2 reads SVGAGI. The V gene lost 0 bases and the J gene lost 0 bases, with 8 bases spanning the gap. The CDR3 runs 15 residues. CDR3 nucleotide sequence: TGTGCCAGCAGTTACTCGATAGACATGAACACTGAAGCTTTCTTT. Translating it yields CASSYSIDMNTEAFF.